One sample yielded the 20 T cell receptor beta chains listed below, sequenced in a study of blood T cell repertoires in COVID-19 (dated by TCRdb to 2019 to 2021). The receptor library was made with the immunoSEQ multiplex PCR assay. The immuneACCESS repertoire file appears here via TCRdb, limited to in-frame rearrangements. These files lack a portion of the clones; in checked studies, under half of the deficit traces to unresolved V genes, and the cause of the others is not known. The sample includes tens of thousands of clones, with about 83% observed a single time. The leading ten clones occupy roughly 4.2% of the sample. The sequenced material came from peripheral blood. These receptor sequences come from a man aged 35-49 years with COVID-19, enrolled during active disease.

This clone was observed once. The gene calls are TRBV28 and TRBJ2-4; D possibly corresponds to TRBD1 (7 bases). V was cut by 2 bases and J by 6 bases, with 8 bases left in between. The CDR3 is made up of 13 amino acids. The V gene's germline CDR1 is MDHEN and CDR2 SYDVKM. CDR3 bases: TGTGCCAGCAGTTTACAGGGGGGAAACATTCAGTACTTC. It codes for CASSLQGGNIQYF.

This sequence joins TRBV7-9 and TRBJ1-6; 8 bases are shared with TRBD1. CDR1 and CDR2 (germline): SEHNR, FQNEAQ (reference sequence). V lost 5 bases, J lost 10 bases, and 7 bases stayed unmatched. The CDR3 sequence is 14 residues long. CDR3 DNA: TGTGCCAGCAGCGCGCAGGGGGCCACCTCACCCCTCCACTTT. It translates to CASSAQGATSPLHF. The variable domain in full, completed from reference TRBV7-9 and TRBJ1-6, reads DTGVSQNPRHKITKRGQNVTFRCDPISEHNRLYWYRQTLGQGPEFLTYFQNEAQLEKSRLLSDRFSAERPKGSFSTLEIQRTEQGDSAMYLCASSAQGATSPLHFGNGTRLTVT.

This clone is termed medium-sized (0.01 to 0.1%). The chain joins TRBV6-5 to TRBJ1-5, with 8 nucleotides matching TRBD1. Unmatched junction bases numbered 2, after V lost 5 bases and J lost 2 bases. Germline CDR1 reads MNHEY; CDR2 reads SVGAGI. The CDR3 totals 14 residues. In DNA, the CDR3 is TGTGCCAGCAGTCAGGACAGGGGCAATCAGCCCCAGCATTTT. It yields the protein CASSQDRGNQPQHF.

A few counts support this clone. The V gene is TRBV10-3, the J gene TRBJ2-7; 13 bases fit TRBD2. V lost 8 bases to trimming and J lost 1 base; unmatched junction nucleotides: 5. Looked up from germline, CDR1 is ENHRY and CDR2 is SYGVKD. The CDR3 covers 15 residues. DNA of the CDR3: TGTGCCATCGGCGGGGGACTAGCGGGATCCTACGAGCAGTACTTC. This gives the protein CAIGGGLAGSYEQYF.

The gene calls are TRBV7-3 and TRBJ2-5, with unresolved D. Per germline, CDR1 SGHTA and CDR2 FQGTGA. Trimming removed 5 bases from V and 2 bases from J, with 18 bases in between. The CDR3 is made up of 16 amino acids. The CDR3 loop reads CASSQNPVAPQETQYF. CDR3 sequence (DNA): TGTGCCAGCAGCCAAAACCCGGTCGCACCTCAAGAGACCCAGTACTTC.

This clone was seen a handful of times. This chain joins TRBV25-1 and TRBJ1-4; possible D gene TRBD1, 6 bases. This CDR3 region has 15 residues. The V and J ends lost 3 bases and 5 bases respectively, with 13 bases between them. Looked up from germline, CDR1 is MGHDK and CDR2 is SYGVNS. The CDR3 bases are TGTGCCAGCAGTGATCCCCGGGGGGCGAATGAAAAACTGTTTTTT. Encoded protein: CASSDPRGANEKLFF. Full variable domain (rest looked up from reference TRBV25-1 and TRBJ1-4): EADIYQTPRYLVIGTGKKITLECSQTMGHDKMYWYQQDPGMELHLIHYSYGVNSTEKGDLSSESTVSRIRTEHFPLTLESARPSHTSQYLCASSDPRGANEKLFFGSGTQLSVL.

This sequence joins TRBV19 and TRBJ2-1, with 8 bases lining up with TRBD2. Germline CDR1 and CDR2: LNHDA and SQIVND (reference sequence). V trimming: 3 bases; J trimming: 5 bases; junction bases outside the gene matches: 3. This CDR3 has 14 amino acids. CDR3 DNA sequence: TGTGCCAGTAGTATCACGGGGGGGCACAATGAGCAGTTCTTC. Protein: CASSITGGHNEQFF.

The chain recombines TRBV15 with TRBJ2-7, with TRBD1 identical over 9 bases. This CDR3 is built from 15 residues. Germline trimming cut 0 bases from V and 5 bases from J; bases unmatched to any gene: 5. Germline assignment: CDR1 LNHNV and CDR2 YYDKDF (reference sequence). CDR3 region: CATSREDRGNNEQYF. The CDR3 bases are TGTGCCACCAGCAGAGAGGACAGGGGAAATAACGAGCAGTACTTC.

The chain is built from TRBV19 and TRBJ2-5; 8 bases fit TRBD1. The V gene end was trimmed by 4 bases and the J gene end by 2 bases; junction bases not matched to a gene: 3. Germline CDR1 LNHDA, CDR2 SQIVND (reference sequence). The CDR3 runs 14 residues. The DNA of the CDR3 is TGTGCCAGTAGTAGGACAGGGAGTCAAGAGACCCAGTACTTC. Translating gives CASSRTGSQETQYF.

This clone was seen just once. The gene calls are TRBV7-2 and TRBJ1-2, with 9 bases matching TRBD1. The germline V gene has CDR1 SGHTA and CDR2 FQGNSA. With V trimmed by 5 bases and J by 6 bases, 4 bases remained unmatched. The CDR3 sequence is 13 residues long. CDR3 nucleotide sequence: TGTGCCAGCAGCGACCGGGACAGGGATGGCTACACCTTC. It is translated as CASSDRDRDGYTF.

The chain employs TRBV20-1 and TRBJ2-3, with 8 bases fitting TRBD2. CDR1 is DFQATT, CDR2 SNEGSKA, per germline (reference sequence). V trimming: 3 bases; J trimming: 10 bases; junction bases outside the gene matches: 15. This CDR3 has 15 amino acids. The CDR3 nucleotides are TGCAGTGCTAGTATTCGGCTAGCGGGCGCCTCTCCGCAGTATTTT. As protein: CSASIRLAGASPQYF.

The CDR3 sequence is CASSAGQGGTEAFF. For the CDR3, the DNA is TGTGCCAGCAGCGCAGGACAGGGAGGCACTGAAGCTTTCTTT. J is TRBJ1-1 and V is TRBV5-4; 8 bases fit TRBD1. CDR1 SGHNT and CDR2 YYREEE come from the germline V gene (reference sequence). The CDR3 is 14 residues long. J gave up 4 bases and V 4 bases, and 6 bases lay outside the gene matches.

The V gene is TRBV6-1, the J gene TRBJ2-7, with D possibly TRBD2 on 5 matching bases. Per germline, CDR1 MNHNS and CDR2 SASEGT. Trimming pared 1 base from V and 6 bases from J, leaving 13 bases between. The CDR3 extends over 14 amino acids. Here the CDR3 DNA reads TGTGCCAGCAGTGAAGGGACTCCCCTAGGCGAGCAGTACTTC. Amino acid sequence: CASSEGTPLGEQYF.

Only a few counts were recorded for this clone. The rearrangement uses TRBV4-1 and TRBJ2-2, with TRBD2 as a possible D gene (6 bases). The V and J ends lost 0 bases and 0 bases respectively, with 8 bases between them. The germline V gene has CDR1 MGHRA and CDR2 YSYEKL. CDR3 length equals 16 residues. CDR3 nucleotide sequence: TGCGCCAGCAGCCAAGATGGGAGGTCGAACACCGGGGAGCTGTTTTTT. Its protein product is CASSQDGRSNTGELFF.

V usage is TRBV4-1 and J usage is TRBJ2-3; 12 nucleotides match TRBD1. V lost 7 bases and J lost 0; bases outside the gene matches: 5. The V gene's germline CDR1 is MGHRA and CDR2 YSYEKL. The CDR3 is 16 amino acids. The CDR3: CASNLGTGGSTDTQYF. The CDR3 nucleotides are TGCGCCAGCAACCTCGGGACAGGGGGCAGCACAGATACGCAGTATTTT.

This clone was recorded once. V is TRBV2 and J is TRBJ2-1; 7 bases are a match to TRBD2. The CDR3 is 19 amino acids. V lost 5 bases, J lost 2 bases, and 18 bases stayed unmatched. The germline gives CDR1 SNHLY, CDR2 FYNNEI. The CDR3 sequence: CASSKVGGVSAATYNEQFF. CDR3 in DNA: TGTGCCAGCAGTAAAGTGGGAGGGGTCTCGGCAGCGACCTACAATGAGCAGTTCTTC.

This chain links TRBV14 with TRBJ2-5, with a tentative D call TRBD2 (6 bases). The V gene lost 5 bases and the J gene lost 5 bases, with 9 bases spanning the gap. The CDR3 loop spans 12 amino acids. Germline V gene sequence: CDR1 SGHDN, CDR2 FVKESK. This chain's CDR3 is CASSGGLETQYF. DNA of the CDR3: TGTGCCAGCAGCGGGGGGTTGGAGACCCAGTACTTC.

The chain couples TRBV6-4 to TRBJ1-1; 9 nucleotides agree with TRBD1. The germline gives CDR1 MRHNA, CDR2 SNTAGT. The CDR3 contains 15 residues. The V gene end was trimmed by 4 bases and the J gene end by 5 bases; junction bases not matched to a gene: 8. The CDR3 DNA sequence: TGTGCCAGCAGTGTCCTCACAGGGGGCGGGACTGAAGCTTTCTTT. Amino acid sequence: CASSVLTGGGTEAFF.

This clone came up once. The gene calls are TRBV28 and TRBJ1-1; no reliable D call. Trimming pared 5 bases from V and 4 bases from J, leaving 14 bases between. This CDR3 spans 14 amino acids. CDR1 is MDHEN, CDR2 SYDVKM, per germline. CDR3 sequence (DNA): TGTGCCAGCAGTGGAGATTGGAGGAGCACTGAAGCTTTCTTT. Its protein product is CASSGDWRSTEAFF.

Written as DNA, the CDR3 is TGCGCCAGCAGCTTGGGCCACGCGGACACCATATATTTT. This sequence encodes CASSLGHADTIYF. V gene TRBV5-1 combines with J gene TRBJ1-3, with D uncertain. This CDR3 is built from 13 residues. From germline, CDR1 is SGHRS and CDR2 YFSETQ. V lost 0 bases, J lost 8 bases, and 9 bases lay in between.